This entry is about one TCR beta chain. Germline CDR1 is MDHEN and CDR2 is SYDVKM. The CDR3 is 15 amino acids. V trimming: 5 bases; J trimming: 3 bases; junction bases outside the gene matches: 5. The entry originates in a study of blood T cell repertoires in COVID-19. This table comes from immunoSEQ multiplex PCR, and its TCRdb copy is limited to in-frame clones, with some not included. This table holds some 200,000 clones, about nine tenths found once. Specimen: peripheral blood. V is TRBV28 and J is TRBJ2-1, with TRBD1 matching 9 bases. The receptor was isolated from a man in his sixties or seventies with acute or convalescent COVID-19. CDR3 in amino acids: CASSIPGQGYNEQFF. The CDR3 coding sequence is TGTGCCAGCAGTATTCCGGGACAGGGCTACAATGAGCAGTTCTTC. The whole variable domain, remainder taken from reference TRBV28 and TRBJ2-1, is DVKVTQSSRYLVKRTGEKVFLECVQDMDHENMFWYRQDPGLGLRLIYFSYDVKMKEKGDIPEGYSVSREKKERFSLILESASTNQTSMYLCASSIPGQGYNEQFFGPGTRLTVL.